The 30 T cell receptor beta chains reported below all come from one sample, sequenced in a study of T-cell memory formation after mild COVID-19. TCRdb re-derived calls from the 5' RACE reads in MiXCR, one entry per CDR3 protein. In the table there are 350,000 to 450,000 distinct CDR3 sequences, 15% to 25% of which are singletons. The sample taken for sequencing was PBMCs or a T cell subset sorted from them (not recorded which). These receptor sequences come from an adult woman who had mild COVID-19 (a few samples of this study predate the infection). Cell type and time point are not known.

This rearrangement joins TRBV12-3 or TRBV12-4 to TRBJ2-3, with 7 positions matching TRBD1. The CDR3 runs to 14 residues. Trimming took 6 bases from V and 6 from J; bases not matched to a gene: 9. The CDR3 sequence is CASRPGTAQDTQYF. The CDR3 DNA sequence: TGTGCCAGCAGACCCGGGACAGCCCAGGATACGCAGTATTTT.

This clonotype turned up a few times. The chain joins TRBV7-9 to TRBJ2-2; D could derive from TRBD1 or TRBD2 (5 bases each). The CDR3 loop spans 16 amino acids. The germline V and J ends were trimmed by 5 bases and 0 bases, with 13 bases remaining between them. Germline values: CDR1 SEHNR, CDR2 FQNEAQ (reference sequence). CDR3 in amino acids: CASSHGTVANTGELFF. The DNA of the CDR3 is TGTGCCAGCAGCCACGGGACGGTCGCGAACACCGGGGAGCTGTTTTTT.

This clonotype came up a few times. This sequence joins TRBV18 and TRBJ1-2; TRBD1 is a possible D gene (5 bases). The CDR3 spans 14 residues. Germline lookup yields CDR1 KGHSH and CDR2 LQKENI. V gave up 2 bases and J gave up 6 bases, with 13 bases separating them. Here the CDR3 reads CASSPKRGANGYTF. DNA for the CDR3: TGTGCCAGCTCACCAAAGAGGGGCGCAAATGGCTACACCTTC. Variable domain in full (rest from reference TRBV18 and TRBJ1-2): NAGVMQNPRHLVRRRGQEARLRCSPMKGHSHVYWYRQLPEEGLKFMVYLQKENIIDESGMPKERFSAEFPKEGPSILRIQQVVRGDSAAYFCASSPKRGANGYTFGSGTRLTVV.

The chain couples TRBV19 to TRBJ2-1; TRBD2 aligns across 9 bases. V trimming: 0 bases; J trimming: 7 bases; junction bases outside the gene matches: 7. The CDR3 consists of 16 residues. Germline CDR1 and CDR2: LNHDA and SQIVND (reference sequence). CDR3 residues: CASSIDGGGAKNEQFF. The CDR3 coding sequence is TGTGCCAGTAGTATAGACGGCGGGGGGGCTAAGAATGAGCAGTTCTTC.

This clonotype showed up just a few times. The gene calls are TRBV7-9 and TRBJ1-1, with 7 bases that match TRBD1. The CDR3 has 13 amino acids. Germline-derived CDR1 and CDR2 are SEHNR and FQNEAQ (reference sequence). With V trimmed by 5 bases and J by 7 bases, 7 bases remained unmatched. Here the CDR3 DNA reads TGTGCCAGCAGCATCAGGGGGTTAGGTGAAGCTTTCTTT. This translates into CASSIRGLGEAFF. Full variable domain (rest looked up from reference TRBV7-9 and TRBJ1-1): DTGVSQNPRHKITKRGQNVTFRCDPISEHNRLYWYRQTLGQGPEFLTYFQNEAQLEKSRLLSDRFSAERPKGSFSTLEIQRTEQGDSAMYLCASSIRGLGEAFFGQGTRLTVV.

The chain joins TRBV7-3 to TRBJ2-3, with a tentative D call TRBD2 (5 bases). Germline V gene data show CDR1 as SGHTA and CDR2 as FQGTGA. The CDR3 contains 15 residues. V lost 3 bases, J lost 4 bases, and 14 bases lay in between. The CDR3 protein is CASSFGAIGADTQYF. The CDR3 DNA is TGTGCCAGCAGCTTTGGAGCTATCGGGGCAGATACGCAGTATTTT.

This clonotype was seen only a few times. V gene TRBV6-5 combines with J gene TRBJ2-3; D not certain. Germline V gene data show CDR1 as MNHEY and CDR2 as SVGAGI. The CDR3 runs 13 residues. Trimming stripped 8 bases from V and 2 bases from J, with 11 bases between. CDR3 protein: CASGLGHTDTQYF. In nucleotides, the CDR3 is TGTGCCAGCGGTCTAGGCCACACAGATACGCAGTATTTT.

This clonotype was counted a few times. The J gene is TRBJ1-2, the V gene TRBV29-1, with 9 bases lining up with TRBD1. Unmatched junction bases numbered 13, after V lost 6 bases and J lost 5 bases. The CDR3 consists of 15 residues. Germline CDR1 reads SQVTM; CDR2 reads ANQGSEA. The chain's CDR3 is CSVQARDRGSYGYTF. CDR3 in DNA: TGCAGCGTCCAAGCCCGAGACAGGGGGTCATATGGCTACACCTTC. Based on the CDR3 plus reference TRBV29-1 and TRBJ1-2, the full variable domain is SAVISQKPSRDICQRGTSLTIQCQVDSQVTMMFWYRQQPGQSLTLIATANQGSEATYESGFVIDKFPISRPNLTFSTLTVSNMSPEDSSIYLCSVQARDRGSYGYTFGSGTRLTVV.

The gene calls are TRBV15 and TRBJ2-3; 14 bases match TRBD2. Germline lookup yields CDR1 LNHNV and CDR2 YYDKDF (reference sequence). With 5 bases clipped from V and 6 bases from J, the junction kept 10 bases outside the gene matches. The CDR3 covers 17 residues. The chain's CDR3 is CATSWATGTSGSDTQYF. The CDR3 DNA reads as TGTGCCACCAGCTGGGCCACGGGGACTAGCGGGAGCGATACGCAGTATTTT. Together with reference TRBV15 and TRBJ2-3, the CDR3 gives the full variable domain: DAMVIQNPRYQVTQFGKPVTLSCSQTLNHNVMYWYQQKSSQAPKLLFHYYDKDFNNEADTPDNFQSRRPNTSFCFLDIRSPGLGDTAMYLCATSWATGTSGSDTQYFGPGTRLTVL.

This chain connects TRBV20-1 to TRBJ2-3; D unresolved. This CDR3 has 15 residues. The germline CDR1 and CDR2 sequences are DFQATT and SNEGSKA (reference sequence). V was clipped by 0 bases and J by 3 bases, with 13 bases between them. In DNA, the CDR3 is TGCAGTGCTAGAGATCTCTTGGCTCCGACAGATACGCAGTATTTT. Its translation is CSARDLLAPTDTQYF.

This clonotype has at least ten counts. The V and J genes are TRBV27 and TRBJ1-1; 8 nucleotides align to TRBD1. The CDR3 contains 15 residues. Germline V CDR1 and CDR2: MNHEY, SMNVEV (reference sequence). J was trimmed by 11 bases and V by 5 bases; bases with no gene match: 16. Written as DNA, the CDR3 is TGTGCCAGCAGTCGAATGCACAGGGGGGGCGAAGCGGCTTTCTTT. Protein: CASSRMHRGGEAAFF.

The table lists this clonotype with a count of one. The chain uses TRBV23-1 and TRBJ2-3; D ambiguous. TRBV23-1 is an ORF; its function is uncertain. The CDR3 has 17 amino acids. Trimming stripped 2 bases from V and 7 bases from J, with 22 bases between. The CDR3 sequence: CASSQTPPGPAANTQYF. The CDR3 DNA follows: TGCGCCAGCAGTCAAACTCCCCCGGGTCCGGCGGCGAATACGCAGTATTTT.

This clonotype was detected a few times. The chain employs TRBV20-1 and TRBJ1-5; 9 bases are shared with TRBD1. The CDR3 is 15 amino acids. V shed 1 base, J shed 4 bases, and the junction held 5 bases outside the gene matches. In germline, CDR1 is DFQATT, CDR2 SNEGSKA (reference sequence). The CDR3 DNA sequence: TGCAGTGCTAGAGGAGGGACAGGGCTAAATCAGCCCCAGCATTTT. The encoded protein is CSARGGTGLNQPQHF.

CDR3 DNA: TGTGCCAGTAGTATAGGACAGGCTAGCTTGGAGCAGTACTTC. This sequence encodes CASSIGQASLEQYF. The genes are TRBV19 and TRBJ2-7, with D tentatively TRBD1 (6 bases). This CDR3 is 14 amino acids long. Germline V CDR1 and CDR2: LNHDA, SQIVND (reference sequence). V lost 1 base, J lost 7 bases, and 14 bases lay in between.

This chain links TRBV12-3 or TRBV12-4 with TRBJ2-1; 12 bases match TRBD2. J gave up 0 bases and V 7 bases, and 7 bases lay outside the gene matches. The CDR3 is 17 residues long. The CDR3 DNA follows: TGTGCCAGCACCCCTAGCGGGGGGGTTAGCTCCTACAATGAGCAGTTCTTC. This encodes CASTPSGGVSSYNEQFF.

The genes are TRBV12-3 or TRBV12-4 and TRBJ2-2, with D hard to call. The CDR3 has 13 amino acids. V was shortened by 5 bases and J by 8 bases, with 12 bases between the two germline ends. The CDR3 nucleotides read TGTGCCAGCAGTCCTGTCATCGGGGGGGAGCTGTTTTTT. Translated, it gives CASSPVIGGELFF.

The chain couples TRBV15 to TRBJ2-1, with D perhaps matching TRBD1 or TRBD2 (5 bases each). Trimming left V 1 base short and J 3 bases short, with 10 bases between. Germline assignment: CDR1 LNHNV and CDR2 YYDKDF (reference sequence). This CDR3 contains 15 residues. CDR3 sequence (DNA): TGTGCCACCAGCAGAGGGGACGGGCTCTACAATGAGCAGTTCTTC. Residues: CATSRGDGLYNEQFF.

The V and J genes are TRBV7-2 and TRBJ2-7; 12 positions match TRBD1. CDR3 length: 16 amino acids. The V segment lost 5 bases and the J segment 2 bases; nucleotides outside the gene matches: 7. Germline CDR1 SGHTA, CDR2 FQGNSA. This chain's CDR3 is CASSISGTGGAYEQYF. DNA of the CDR3: TGTGCCAGCAGCATTAGCGGGACAGGGGGCGCCTACGAGCAGTACTTC.

The V call is TRBV25-1, the J call TRBJ2-3; D gene ambiguous. The germline V gene has CDR1 MGHDK and CDR2 SYGVNS. This CDR3 is built from 15 residues. Deletions cut 3 bases from V and 1 base from J, with 11 bases between. The CDR3 DNA sequence: TGTGCCAGCAGTGAGAGGCTGGACGGCACAGATACGCAGTATTTT. Its translation is CASSERLDGTDTQYF.

J is TRBJ2-7 and V is TRBV11-2, with D possibly TRBD1 on 6 matching bases. Trimming removed 5 bases from V and 2 bases from J, with 13 bases in between. The CDR3 runs to 14 residues. The germline V gene encodes CDR1 SGHAT and CDR2 FQNNGV. The CDR3 sequence: CASSAAGTPYEQYF. The CDR3 DNA follows: TGTGCCAGCAGCGCTGCCGGGACACCCTACGAGCAGTACTTC.

The chain employs TRBV27 and TRBJ1-1; D is ambiguous. V was cut by 8 bases and J by 7 bases, with 20 bases left in between. The CDR3 consists of 14 residues. Germline V CDR1 and CDR2: MNHEY, SMNVEV (reference sequence). The CDR3 here is CASAPPGFTREAFF. The CDR3 DNA is TGTGCCAGCGCACCTCCCGGGTTCACCCGTGAAGCTTTCTTT.

This sequence joins TRBV7-3 and TRBJ2-3, with unresolved D. The CDR3 is made up of 13 amino acids. Trimming stripped 4 bases from V and 4 bases from J, with 9 bases between. Per the germline V gene, CDR1 is SGHTA and CDR2 is FQGTGA. The CDR3 protein is CASSSVLSDTQYF. CDR3 DNA: TGTGCCAGCAGCTCGGTTTTGTCAGATACGCAGTATTTT.

A note on this clonotype: With a much larger clone just one base away, this may be a read error. This sequence joins TRBV7-3 and TRBJ2-3; the match to TRBD2 covers 9 bases. From germline, CDR1 is SGHTA and CDR2 FQGTGA. The V segment lost 5 bases and the J segment 4 bases; nucleotides outside the gene matches: 10. The CDR3 has 16 amino acids. CDR3 residues: CASSPWTSEGADTQYF. CDR3 DNA: TGTGCCAGCAGCCCCTGGACTAGCGAGGGGGCAGATACGCAGTATTTT.

The rearrangement links TRBV3-1 to TRBJ1-4; TRBD1 matches at 8 bases. V dropped 4 bases and J dropped 8; count of bases not matched to a gene: 9. Germline V gene data show CDR1 as LGHDT and CDR2 as YNNKEL (reference sequence). The CDR3 is made up of 15 amino acids. The DNA for the CDR3 is TGTGCCAGCAGCCGTTCAGGACAGGGAGGAGAAAAACTGTTTTTT. Its translation is CASSRSGQGGEKLFF.

This clonotype was seen ten or more times. This sequence joins TRBV12-3 or TRBV12-4 and TRBJ1-2; D not certain. The CDR3 covers 14 residues. With 1 base removed from V and 2 bases from J, the gap between germline ends came to 8 bases. The CDR3 here is CASSLGRENYGYTF. CDR3 DNA: TGTGCCAGCAGTTTAGGGCGGGAGAACTATGGCTACACCTTC.

The chain employs TRBV28 and TRBJ2-7, with D hard to call. Trimming left V 3 bases short and J 5 bases short, with 11 bases between. Germline V CDR1 and CDR2: MDHEN, SYDVKM. The CDR3 sequence is 13 residues long. The CDR3 here is CASSFGQAHEQYF. The CDR3 coding sequence is TGTGCCAGCAGTTTCGGGCAGGCCCACGAGCAGTACTTC.

V usage is TRBV20-1 and J usage is TRBJ2-2; D not resolved. In germline, CDR1 is DFQATT, CDR2 SNEGSKA (reference sequence). Trimming shortened V by 5 bases and J by 1 base, and 8 bases separated the two germline ends. CDR3 length equals 13 residues. CDR3 protein: CSASDRNTGELFF. In nucleotides, the CDR3 is TGCAGTGCTTCCGACCGGAACACCGGGGAGCTGTTTTTT.

This clonotype was observed a handful of times. This chain connects TRBV5-1 to TRBJ2-1, with 7 bases fitting TRBD2. The CDR3 is made up of 15 amino acids. CDR1 and CDR2 (germline): SGHRS, YFSETQ. V was pared by 5 bases and J by 7 bases, with 12 bases of the junction left unmatched. The CDR3 region has the DNA TGCGCCAGCAGTTTCCTAGCGGCCTTAGATAATGAGCAGTTCTTC. It translates to CASSFLAALDNEQFF.

The V call is TRBV20-1, the J call TRBJ2-5, with D hard to call. Germline-derived CDR1 and CDR2 are DFQATT and SNEGSKA (reference sequence). The CDR3 is 13 residues long. Trimming left V 0 bases short and J 4 bases short, with 9 bases between. CDR3 bases: TGCAGTGCTAGAGAACGGCGCATAGAGACCCAGTACTTC. Translation: CSARERRIETQYF.

This chain connects TRBV12-3 or TRBV12-4 to TRBJ1-1; TRBD1 matches 9 bases. The CDR3 loop spans 12 amino acids. V lost 5 bases to trimming and J lost 11 bases; unmatched junction nucleotides: 6. CDR3 nucleotide sequence: TGTGCCAGCAGTCCCGACAGGGGGGTGGCTTTCTTT. Encoded protein: CASSPDRGVAFF.